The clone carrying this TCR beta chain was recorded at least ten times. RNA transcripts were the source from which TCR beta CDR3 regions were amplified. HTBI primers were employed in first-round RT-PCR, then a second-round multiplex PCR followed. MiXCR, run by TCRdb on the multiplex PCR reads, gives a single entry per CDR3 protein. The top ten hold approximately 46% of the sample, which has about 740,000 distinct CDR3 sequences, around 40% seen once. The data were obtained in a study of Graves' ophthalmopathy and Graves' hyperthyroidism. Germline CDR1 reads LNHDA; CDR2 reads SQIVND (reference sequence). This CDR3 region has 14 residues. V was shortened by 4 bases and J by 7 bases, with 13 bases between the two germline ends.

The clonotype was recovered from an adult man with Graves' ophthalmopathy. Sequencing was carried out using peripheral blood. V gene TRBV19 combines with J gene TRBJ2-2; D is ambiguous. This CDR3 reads CASSRRHGGGELFF. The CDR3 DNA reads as TGTGCCAGTAGTAGGAGACACGGTGGCGGGGAGCTGTTTTTT.